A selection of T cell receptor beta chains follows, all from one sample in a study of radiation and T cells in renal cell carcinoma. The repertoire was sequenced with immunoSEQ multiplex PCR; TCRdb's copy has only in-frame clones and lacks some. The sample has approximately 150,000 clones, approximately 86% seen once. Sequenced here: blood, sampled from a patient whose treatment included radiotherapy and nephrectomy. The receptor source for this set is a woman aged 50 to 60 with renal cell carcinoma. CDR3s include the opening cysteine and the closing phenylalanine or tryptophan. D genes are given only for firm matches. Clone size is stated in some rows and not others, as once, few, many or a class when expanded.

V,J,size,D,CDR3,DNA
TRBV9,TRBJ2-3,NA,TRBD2,CASSLTSGASTDTQYF,TGTGCCAGCAGCCTTACTAGCGGAGCTAGCACAGATACGCAGTATTTT
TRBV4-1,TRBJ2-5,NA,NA,CASSQGVEGTQYF,TGCGCCAGCAGCCAAGGAGTAGAAGGGACCCAGTACTTC
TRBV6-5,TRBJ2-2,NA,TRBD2,CASIRLAGNTGELFF,TGTGCCAGCATTCGACTAGCGGGGAACACCGGGGAGCTGTTTTTT
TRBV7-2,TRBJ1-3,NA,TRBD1,CASSPDRGHGNTIYF,TGTGCCAGCAGCCCTGACAGGGGGCACGGAAACACCATATATTTT
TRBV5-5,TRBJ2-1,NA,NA,CASSLGRFEQFF,TGTGCCAGCAGCTTAGGGCGATTTGAGCAGTTCTTC
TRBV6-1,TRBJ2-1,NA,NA,CASSDSGTYNEQFF,TGTGCCAGCAGCGACTCCGGCACCTACAATGAGCAGTTCTTC
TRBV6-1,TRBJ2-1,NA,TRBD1,CASRGTGIVEQFF,TGTGCCAGCAGGGGGACAGGGATCGTCGAGCAGTTCTTC
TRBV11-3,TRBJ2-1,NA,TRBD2,CASSLDRVAGGQQFF,TGTGCCAGCAGCTTAGATAGAGTAGCGGGAGGACAGCAGTTCTTC
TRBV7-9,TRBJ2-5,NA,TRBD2,CASSLGPGRAQETQYF,TGTGCCAGCAGCTTAGGTCCTGGGAGGGCCCAAGAGACCCAGTACTTC
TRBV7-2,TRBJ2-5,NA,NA,CASSLPRTETQYF,TGTGCCAGCAGCTTGCCACGGACAGAGACCCAGTACTTC
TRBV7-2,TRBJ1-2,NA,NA,CASSSSSGYTF,TGTGCCAGCAGCTCGTCTTCTGGCTACACCTTC
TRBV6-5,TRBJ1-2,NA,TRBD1,CASKDRVGNYGYTF,TGTGCCAGCAAAGACAGGGTCGGTAACTATGGCTACACCTTC
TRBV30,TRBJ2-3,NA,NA,CAWSLTDTQYF,TGTGCCTGGAGTCTGACAGATACGCAGTATTTT
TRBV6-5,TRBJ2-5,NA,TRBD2,CASSPGTSASGTQYF,TGTGCCAGCAGTCCCGGGACTAGCGCATCGGGGACCCAGTACTTC
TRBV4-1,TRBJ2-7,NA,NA,CASSQDRAAENYEQYF,TGCGCCAGCAGCCAAGATCGTGCGGCGGAGAACTACGAGCAGTACTTC
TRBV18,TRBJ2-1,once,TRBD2,CASSLGLAGEDEQFF,TGTGCCAGCTCATTGGGACTAGCGGGAGAAGATGAGCAGTTCTTC
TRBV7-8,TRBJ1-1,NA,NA,CASSPSYGGLTEAFF,TGTGCCAGCAGCCCCAGTTACGGGGGGCTAACTGAAGCTTTCTTT
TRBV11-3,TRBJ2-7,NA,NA,CASSPYKADSVYEQYF,TGTGCCAGCAGCCCCTATAAAGCGGATTCAGTTTACGAGCAGTACTTC
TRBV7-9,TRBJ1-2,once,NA,CASSSRSNYGYTF,TGTGCCAGCAGCTCCCGGTCTAACTATGGCTACACCTTC
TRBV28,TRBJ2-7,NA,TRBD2,CASSYSGLHYEQYF,TGTGCCAGCAGTTATAGCGGGTTACACTACGAGCAGTACTTC
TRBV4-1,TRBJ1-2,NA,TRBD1,CASSQEGTEANYGYTF,TGCGCCAGCAGCCAAGAGGGGACAGAGGCTAACTATGGCTACACCTTC
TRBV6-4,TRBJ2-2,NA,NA,CASSGTNTGELFF,TGTGCCAGCAGTGGGACAAACACCGGGGAGCTGTTTTTT
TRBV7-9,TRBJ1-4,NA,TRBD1,CASSPGQGEKLFF,TGTGCCAGCAGCCCGGGACAGGGAGAAAAACTGTTTTTT
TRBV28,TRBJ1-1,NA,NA,CASSSPTLIQGSGAEAFF,TGTGCCAGCAGTTCCCCGACCCTTATCCAGGGATCCGGGGCTGAAGCTTTCTTT
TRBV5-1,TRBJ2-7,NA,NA,CASSGRDTYEQYF,TGCGCCAGCAGCGGACGGGACACCTACGAGCAGTACTTC